A selection of T cell receptor beta chains follows, all from one sample in a study of blood T cell repertoires in COVID-19. Clones were read by immunoSEQ multiplex PCR, and TCRdb kept only the in-frame ones, dropping some. The sample consists of tens of thousands of clones, about 91% of them appearing once. Sequencing was done on a sample of peripheral blood. The origin of the receptors is a man aged 50 or older with active COVID-19. Both conserved end residues are part of each CDR3. A D gene is named only where the DNA matches it firmly. A row's size may be missing; if present it is once, few, many or a size class.

TRBD2	NA	14	TRBV6-5	TRBJ2-1	CASSSSGPYNEQFF	TGTGCCAGCAGTTCTAGCGGGCCATACAATGAGCAGTTCTTC
TRBD2	NA	15	TRBV4-1	TRBJ2-5	CASSQKIAGSETQYF	TGCGCCAGCAGCCAAAAGATAGCGGGGTCGGAGACCCAGTACTTC
TRBD1	NA	16	TRBV6-1	TRBJ1-6	CASSEAGTGVGSPLHF	TGTGCCAGCAGTGAAGCGGGGACAGGGGTCGGTTCACCCCTCCACTTT
NA	NA	13	TRBV19	TRBJ1-2	CASTNRWRDGYTF	TGTGCCAGTACGAACAGATGGCGCGATGGCTACACCTTC
NA	NA	17	TRBV10-3	TRBJ2-2	CAISPYDRDSTTGELFF	TGTGCCATCAGTCCCTACGACAGGGACTCTACCACCGGGGAGCTGTTTTTT
TRBD2	once	14	TRBV11-3	TRBJ2-5	CASSRTSGEETQYF	TGTGCCAGCAGCCGGACTAGCGGGGAAGAGACCCAGTACTTC
TRBD1	few	14	TRBV5-4	TRBJ1-2	CASSSGTGNYGYTF	TGTGCCAGCAGCTCAGGGACAGGGAACTATGGCTACACCTTC
TRBD2	few	19	TRBV27	TRBJ2-5	CASSLGLAGGIADQETQYF	TGTGCCAGCAGTTTAGGACTAGCGGGAGGGATTGCTGACCAAGAGACCCAGTACTTC
TRBD1	NA	16	TRBV5-1	TRBJ1-1	CASSLLTQGRGTEAFF	TGCGCCAGCAGCTTGTTAACACAGGGGCGGGGAACTGAAGCTTTCTTT
TRBD2	once	14	TRBV7-2	TRBJ2-7	CASSLGLAGRLQYF	TGTGCCAGCAGCTTAGGGCTAGCGGGTCGTTTGCAGTACTTC
TRBD1	NA	14	TRBV7-9	TRBJ2-7	CASSFSTGVYEQYF	TGTGCCAGCAGCTTTTCGACAGGGGTGTACGAGCAGTACTTC
TRBD1	NA	15	TRBV18	TRBJ2-5	CASSPYRGDQETQYF	TGTGCCAGCTCACCATACAGGGGTGATCAAGAGACCCAGTACTTC
NA	NA	11	TRBV2	TRBJ2-3	CASSYTDTQYF	TGTGCCAGCAGTTACACAGATACGCAGTATTTT
TRBD2	NA	16	TRBV19	TRBJ2-7	CASSIDSSGGTYEQYF	TGTGCCAGTAGTATAGACTCTAGCGGGGGAACCTACGAGCAGTACTTC
NA	NA	12	TRBV30	TRBJ2-1	CAWSAGVSEQFF	TGTGCCTGGAGTGCAGGGGTGAGTGAGCAGTTCTTC
NA	NA	15	TRBV5-1	TRBJ2-7	CASSFTAGLFNEQYF	TGCGCCAGCAGCTTCACGGCAGGGTTGTTTAACGAGCAGTACTTC
NA	NA	15	TRBV15	TRBJ2-1	CATSEPGQILSEQFF	TGTGCCACCAGCGAACCGGGACAAATTCTGAGTGAGCAGTTCTTC
NA	NA	13	TRBV2	TRBJ1-2	CASSVQVGYGYTF	TGTGCCAGCAGTGTTCAGGTTGGCTATGGCTACACCTTC
TRBD1	NA	13	TRBV30	TRBJ2-3	CACQTGGADTQYF	TGTGCCTGCCAGACAGGGGGCGCAGATACGCAGTATTTT
NA	NA	15	TRBV6-2/TRBV6-3	TRBJ2-2	CASSYRRAHTGELFF	TGTGCCAGCAGTTACCGCAGGGCGCACACCGGGGAGCTGTTTTTT
TRBD2	NA	16	TRBV7-3	TRBJ2-5	CASSLGTSSGQETQYF	TGTGCCAGCAGCCTCGGGACTAGCTCCGGACAAGAGACCCAGTACTTC
TRBD1	NA	17	TRBV5-5	TRBJ2-1	CASSRSRQGIPYNEQFF	TGTGCCAGCAGCCGCTCCCGACAGGGTATCCCCTACAATGAGCAGTTCTTC
NA	NA	12	TRBV30	TRBJ1-6	CAWSGENSPLHF	TGTGCCTGGAGTGGAGAGAATTCACCCCTCCACTTT
NA	NA	12	TRBV5-1	TRBJ2-7	CASSLGGYEQYF	TGCGCCAGCAGCTTAGGCGGTTACGAGCAGTACTTC
TRBD1	NA	15	TRBV6-5	TRBJ2-1	CASSYGDRGHNEQFF	TGTGCCAGCAGTTACGGTGACAGGGGTCACAATGAGCAGTTCTTC
NA	NA	11	TRBV2	TRBJ1-6	CASGGLEPLHF	TGTGCCTCAGGCGGGTTAGAACCCCTCCACTTT
NA	NA	17	TRBV11-3	TRBJ2-5	CASSSTSRTPRGETQYF	TGTGCCAGCAGCTCCACGAGCCGCACTCCTCGGGGAGAGACCCAGTACTTC
TRBD1	NA	12	TRBV10-1	TRBJ2-1	CASGQGIDEQFF	TGCGCCAGCGGACAGGGGATCGATGAGCAGTTCTTC
NA	NA	17	TRBV2	TRBJ2-7	CASSEAYRGQGKAGVRF	TGTGCCAGCAGTGAAGCGTATAGGGGACAGGGCAAAGCGGGAGTACGTTTC
NA	NA	17	TRBV19	TRBJ2-3	CASSIDPLSLGSDTQYF	TGTGCCAGTAGTATAGATCCGCTCAGCCTAGGGAGCGATACGCAGTATTTT
NA	few	14	TRBV14	TRBJ1-1	CASSQDWDWPEAFF	TGTGCCAGCAGCCAAGATTGGGACTGGCCTGAAGCTTTCTTT
NA	NA	13	TRBV11-2	TRBJ1-5	CASSLDRGRPQHF	TGTGCCAGCAGCTTAGATCGAGGGAGGCCCCAGCATTTT
TRBD1	NA	17	TRBV27	TRBJ1-4	CASNTATRTGMEEKLFF	TGTGCCAGCAACACCGCCACGAGGACAGGGATGGAGGAAAAACTGTTTTTT
TRBD2	once	16	TRBV6-6	TRBJ2-1	CASRKAGGSSYNEQFF	TGTGCCAGCAGGAAAGCGGGGGGAAGCTCCTACAATGAGCAGTTCTTC
NA	NA	15	TRBV2	TRBJ2-5	CASGRGTPYQETQYF	TGTGCCAGCGGAAGAGGGACACCTTACCAAGAGACCCAGTACTTC
NA	NA	15	TRBV7-3	TRBJ2-2	CASSPRGAGTGELFF	TGTGCCAGCAGCCCTCGGGGGGCGGGGACCGGGGAGCTGTTTTTT
NA	NA	15	TRBV28	TRBJ1-1	CASSTNREGGTEAFF	TGTGCCAGCAGTACGAACAGGGAAGGTGGCACTGAAGCTTTCTTT
TRBD2	NA	16	TRBV10-3	TRBJ2-7	CAISESLTSGRGEQYF	TGTGCCATCAGTGAGTCTTTGACTAGCGGTCGTGGAGAGCAGTACTTC
NA	NA	15	TRBV28	TRBJ1-6	CASSLAPGANSPLHF	TGTGCCAGCAGTTTGGCCCCAGGGGCAAATTCACCCCTCCACTTT
NA	NA	13	TRBV3-1/TRBV3-2	TRBJ1-2	CASSQDYNYGYTF	TGTGCCAGCAGCCAGGACTATAACTATGGCTACACCTTC
NA	NA	12	TRBV10-2	TRBJ1-3	CASTGSGNTIYF	TGCGCCAGCACCGGCTCTGGAAACACCATATATTTT
NA	once	13	TRBV9	TRBJ1-5	CASRGGSHQPQHF	TGTGCCAGCAGGGGGGGATCCCATCAGCCCCAGCATTTT
NA	once	14	TRBV19	TRBJ2-7	CASSRSPGLGEQYF	TGTGCCAGTAGTAGGTCGCCAGGGTTGGGAGAGCAGTACTTC
NA	NA	13	TRBV5-6	TRBJ2-7	CASSLQGFDEQYF	TGTGCCAGCAGCTTGCAGGGGTTCGACGAGCAGTACTTC
TRBD1	NA	13	TRBV18	TRBJ2-3	CASSPDRANTQYF	TGTGCCAGCTCACCGGACAGGGCTAATACGCAGTATTTT
NA	NA	17	TRBV21-1	TRBJ1-1	CASTERPRPSPPEEAFF	TGTGCCAGCACCGAGCGGCCCCGCCCTTCGCCTCCCGAGGAAGCTTTCTTT
TRBD1	NA	13	TRBV25-1	TRBJ1-1	CASNRGRETEAFF	TGTGCCAGCAACAGGGGTCGAGAAACTGAAGCTTTCTTT
NA	NA	15	TRBV13	TRBJ1-1	CASSPRTARGTEAFF	TGTGCCAGCAGCCCCCGGACAGCAAGAGGCACTGAAGCTTTCTTT
TRBD1	NA	14	TRBV19	TRBJ2-7	CASSFGTGVREQYF	TGTGCCAGTAGTTTCGGGACAGGGGTGAGAGAGCAGTACTTC
NA	NA	16	TRBV6-6	TRBJ2-7	CASSKYRHGDLDEQYF	TGTGCCAGCAGCAAATATCGCCACGGGGATTTGGACGAGCAGTACTTC
TRBD1	NA	15	TRBV7-8	TRBJ2-3	CASSMGQYLTDTQYF	TGTGCCAGCAGCATGGGACAGTACTTAACAGATACGCAGTATTTT
NA	NA	15	TRBV6-5	TRBJ2-2	CASYVSLINTGELFF	TGTGCCAGCTATGTGTCGCTAATCAACACCGGGGAGCTGTTTTTT
TRBD1	NA	15	TRBV3-1/TRBV3-2	TRBJ2-2	CASSPGTGEVGELFF	TGTGCCAGCAGCCCCGGGACAGGGGAAGTCGGGGAGCTGTTTTTT
TRBD1	few	15	TRBV5-1	TRBJ2-7	CASSLLTQGAHEQYF	TGCGCCAGCAGCTTACTCACACAGGGGGCCCACGAGCAGTACTTC
NA	NA	13	TRBV2	TRBJ2-7	CATNRQQNYEQYF	TGTGCCACTAACCGACAACAGAACTACGAGCAGTACTTC
NA	NA	15	TRBV7-6	TRBJ2-7	CASSLKLGGRYEQYF	TGTGCCAGCAGCTTAAAGTTGGGGGGTCGCTACGAGCAGTACTTC
TRBD1	NA	15	TRBV7-2	TRBJ2-1	CASSTYRGQYNEQFF	TGTGCCAGCAGCACATACAGGGGACAATACAATGAGCAGTTCTTC